The entry below describes one T cell receptor beta chain. Its target is unknown. The sample is drawn from a study of blood T cells in healthy people across ages. The V segment lost 2 bases and the J segment 1 base; nucleotides outside the gene matches: 5. The germline CDR1 and CDR2 sequences are SNHLY and FYNNEI. The CDR3 totals 16 residues. Points from the study as a whole: Naive T cell percentage strongly correlated with TCR beta diversity.

Then a second PCR, running roughly 7 to 11 cycles, was carried out with a sample-barcoded 5' primer and a J-beta primer mix. Each cDNA molecule was tagged by a template-switch adaptor that had 12 random nucleotides. TCRdb processed the 5' RACE reads anew with MiXCR; each CDR3 protein has one entry. Counted here are about 680,000 distinct CDR3 sequences, about half occurring once; the ten biggest clones make up roughly 34%. The chain recombines TRBV2 with TRBJ2-1; 7 bases align to TRBD2. This sequence originates from a woman aged 60-70 years in good health. What was sequenced was blood. CDR3 sequence (DNA): TGTGCCAGCAGTGAACAGGGCGGGAGTTCCTACAATGAGCAGTTCTTC. Its translation is CASSEQGGSSYNEQFF. The variable domain in full, completed from reference TRBV2 and TRBJ2-1, reads EPEVTQTPSHQVTQMGQEVILRCVPISNHLYFYWYRQILGQKVEFLVSFYNNEISEKSEIFDDQFSVERPDGSNFTLKIRSTKLEDSAMYFCASSEQGGSSYNEQFFGPGTRLTVL.